This T cell receptor (beta chain) was recovered during a study of blood T cell repertoires in COVID-19. This table comes from immunoSEQ multiplex PCR, and its TCRdb copy is limited to in-frame clones, with some not included. In the table there are about 670,000 clones, 70% to 90% of which are singletons. Germline V gene sequence: CDR1 LGHNA, CDR2 YSLEER. This CDR3 has 15 amino acids. Trimming removed 0 bases at V and 6 bases at J, with 14 bases between. The V and J genes are TRBV4-3 and TRBJ1-2, with D unclear. Sequencing was carried out using peripheral blood. The receptor was derived from a woman between 18 and 29 years old with acute or convalescent COVID-19. CDR3 loop: CASSQDAAGWDGYTF. CDR3 bases: TGCGCCAGCAGCCAAGATGCGGCGGGGTGGGATGGCTACACCTTC.